This T cell receptor beta chain was sequenced during a study of T cells in tuberculosis. General study findings and limits: Low-affinity CD1B-GMM tetramer-binding T cells may have been missed.

Cells were sorted from thawed PBMC rested overnight and stained with GMM-loaded CD1B tetramer, viability dye and anti-CD3. CD1B tetramers were loaded with Rhodococcus equi-derived C32 glucose monomycolate. CD14-expressing monocytes were removed from PBMC before cryopreservation and sorting. From each donor, some 100,000 tetramer-negative cells were sorted. TCR-alpha and TCR-beta chains were sequenced unpaired. Method: immunoSEQ multiplex PCR; TCRdb's copy keeps in-frame clones and lacks some. The table includes 88,000 or so clones, approximately 90% detected once. The germline CDR1 and CDR2 sequences are SGHDN and FVKESK. J lost 4 bases, V lost 3 bases, and 3 bases had no gene match. The CDR3 has 15 amino acids.

The chain is built from TRBV14 and TRBJ2-1, with 10 nucleotides matching TRBD1. This sequence was found in an adult woman with latent tuberculosis. The material sequenced was CD1b-GMM tetramer-negative cells sorted from PBMCs. Here the CDR3 DNA reads TGTGCCAGCAGCCAGGGGACAGGGGTGTACAATGAGCAGTTCTTC. Amino acid sequence: CASSQGTGVYNEQFF.